This T cell receptor beta chain is drawn from a study of shared clonotypes between healthy human individuals. Of note for this clone: The antigen remains undetermined. Other DNA sequences from this sample encode an identical CDR3 as well.

Each cell subset's genomic DNA was divided evenly among several immunoSEQ plates. Measured with immunoSEQ multiplex PCR; TCRdb has only the in-frame clones, and not every one. The repertoire consists of hundreds of thousands of clones, with roughly 95% occurring once and the leading ten covering 0.085% to 0.11%. This CDR3 comprises 14 residues. Germline values: CDR1 MDHEN, CDR2 SYDVKM. V was pared by 2 bases and J by 7 bases, with 4 bases of the junction left unmatched. Study-wide points: Memory subsets generally showed smaller estimated richness than naive subsets did.

Naive CD8 cells were CD45RO-negative, positively selected for CCR7, excluding terminally differentiated effector memory CD45RA+ cells. The sequencing sample was made of naive CD8+ T cells sorted from blood. The receptor's source is a woman aged 25 to 39 in good health. V is TRBV28 and J is TRBJ2-2, with TRBD1 matching 7 bases. DNA for the CDR3: TGTGCCAGCAGTTTAATAGGGGGCGGCGGGGAGCTGTTTTTT. Translated: CASSLIGGGGELFF. The complete variable domain, with remaining parts taken from reference TRBV28 and TRBJ2-2, reads DVKVTQSSRYLVKRTGEKVFLECVQDMDHENMFWYRQDPGLGLRLIYFSYDVKMKEKGDIPEGYSVSREKKERFSLILESASTNQTSMYLCASSLIGGGGELFFGEGSRLTVL.